Included here is one T cell receptor (beta chain) sequence, with context. There are many counts of this clonotype. Its antigen is currently not known. Base-call qualities are not available, and no considerably larger clone is one nucleotide away. Trimming costs V 7 bases and J 8 bases, and their ends lie 17 bases apart. The CDR3 covers 13 residues, taking in both the cysteine and the phenylalanine. Only the CDR3 part of the read is kept: 39 bases, read in frame from the first base. This entry is derived from a study of CD8+CD57+ T cells in acquired aplastic anemia (dated by TCRdb to the late 2010s). About the study as a whole: DNA extracted from sorted CD4+ and CD8+ cells had a mean of approximately 3.3 ug, with a range of 0.2 to 27.4 ug. CD8+CD57+ expansion was defined as a frequency above the mean frequency observed in healthy subjects. The study at large found these results: CD8+ Simpson's diversity did not differ significantly between patients and healthy controls (P=0.060). Nearly 30 CD8+ CDR3 sequences were found in both patients and controls but appeared to be highly expressed in patients and within the immunodominant clones of the patients.

Flow cytometry had shown CD8+CD57+ cell expansion in the patients selected for sequencing. Severe acquired aplastic anemia was diagnosed in all patients according to International Study of Aplastic Anemia and Agranulocytosis and Camitta criteria. At the time blood was sampled, none of the patients had received any therapy. The study deep-sequenced TCR repertoires of sorted CD4+ and CD8+ blood T cells from severe aplastic anemia patients and healthy subjects. Patients were enrolled in the USA under clinicaltrials.gov protocols 00001620, 01623167, 00001397, 00071045, 00081523 and 00961064. Ficoll-Paque density gradient centrifugation was used to isolate peripheral blood mononuclear cells. Before DNA was extracted, CD4+ and CD8+ T cells were sorted using either FACS or magnetic beads. Profiling of TCR beta VDJ combinations and CDR3 sequences used genomic DNA as the template. An Illumina HiSeq 2000 was used for TCR repertoire sequencing. For the original study's pipeline: Repertoires were assessed using TRBV/TRBJ rearrangement plots, CDR3 size and DJ length profiles, and Simpson's diversity index. The most abundant DNA sequence in the deep sequencing data was taken as the immunodominant clone. CDR3 amino acid sequences were screened for sharing across subjects and compared with published repertoires and the VDJdb database. The raw public data were reprocessed by TCRdb itself: fastp quality trimming at Q25, MiXCR clonotype calling, in-frame beta chains only. Duplicate CDR3 protein sequences are folded into a single record with the most common DNA and genes. The V and J calls here are based on TCRdb, not the publication. The table for this sample lists around 160,000 distinct CDR3 sequences; 40% to 55% of them were counted only once. Jointly, the top ten make up around 2.9% of the sample.

The source material was sorted CD4+, CD8+, or CD8+CD57+ T cells (not recorded which) from PBMCs. The receptor chain draws on TRBV12-3 or TRBV12-4 and TRBJ1-1; confidence is insufficient to name the D gene. This sequence originates from a human donor with aplastic anemia. The nucleotide sequence is given as TGTGCCAGCATTTTCCCCAAAAAAGGGGAAGCTTTCTTT. It encodes CASIFPKKGEAFF.